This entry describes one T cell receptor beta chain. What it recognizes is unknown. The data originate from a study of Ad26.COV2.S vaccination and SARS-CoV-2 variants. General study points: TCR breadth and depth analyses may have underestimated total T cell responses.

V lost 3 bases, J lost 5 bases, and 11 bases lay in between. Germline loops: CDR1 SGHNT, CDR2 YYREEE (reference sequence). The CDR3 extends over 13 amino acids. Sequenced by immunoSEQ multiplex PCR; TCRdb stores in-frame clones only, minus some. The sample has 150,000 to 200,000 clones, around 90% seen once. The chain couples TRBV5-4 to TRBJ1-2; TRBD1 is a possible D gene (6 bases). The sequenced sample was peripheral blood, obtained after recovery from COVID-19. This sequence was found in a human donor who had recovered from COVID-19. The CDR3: CASSSQGEYGYTF. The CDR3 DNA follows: TGTGCCAGCAGCTCACAGGGCGAGTATGGCTACACCTTC. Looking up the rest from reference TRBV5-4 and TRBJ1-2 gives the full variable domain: ETGVTQSPTHLIKTRGQQVTLRCSSQSGHNTVSWYQQALGQGPQFIFQYYREEENGRGNFPPRFSGLQFPNYSSELNVNALELDDSALYLCASSSQGEYGYTFGSGTRLTVV.